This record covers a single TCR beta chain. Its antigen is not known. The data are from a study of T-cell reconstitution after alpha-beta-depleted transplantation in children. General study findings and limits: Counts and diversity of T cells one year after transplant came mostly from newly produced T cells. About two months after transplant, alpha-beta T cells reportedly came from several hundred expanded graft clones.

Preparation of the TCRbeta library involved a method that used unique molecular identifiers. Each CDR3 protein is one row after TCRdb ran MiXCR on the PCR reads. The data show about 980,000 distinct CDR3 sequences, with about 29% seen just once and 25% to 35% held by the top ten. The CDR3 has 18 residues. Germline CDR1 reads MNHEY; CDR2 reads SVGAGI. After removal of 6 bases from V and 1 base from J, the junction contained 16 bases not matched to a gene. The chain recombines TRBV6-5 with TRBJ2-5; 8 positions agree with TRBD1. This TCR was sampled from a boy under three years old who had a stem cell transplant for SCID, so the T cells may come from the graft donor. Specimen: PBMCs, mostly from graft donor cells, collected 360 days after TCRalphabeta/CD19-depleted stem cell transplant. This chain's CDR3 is CASRFSGGSDSSQETQYF. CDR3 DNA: TGTGCCAGCAGATTCTCAGGGGGCTCGGACTCTTCCCAAGAGACCCAGTACTTC.